The 13 T cell receptor beta chains below were found in one sample sequenced in a study of blood T cell repertoires in COVID-19. The protocol was immunoSEQ multiplex PCR, while the TCRdb copy is restricted to in-frame clones and leaves out a portion. The sample includes 150,000 or so clones, 65% to 85% of them seen just once. Sequencing was carried out using PBMCs or T cells enriched from blood (not recorded which). All receptors come from a middle-aged man who had recovered from COVID-19.

The genes are TRBV19 and TRBJ1-2; 10 bases map to TRBD1. The CDR3 covers 15 residues. The trim removed 3 bases at V and 2 bases at J, leaving 3 bases unmatched. Germline-derived CDR1 and CDR2 are LNHDA and SQIVND (reference sequence). CDR3 nucleotides: TGTGCCAGTAGTATGGGGACAGGGGCGAACTATGGCTACACCTTC. It translates to CASSMGTGANYGYTF. The whole variable domain, filled in from reference TRBV19 and TRBJ1-2, reads DGGITQSPKYLFRKEGQNVTLSCEQNLNHDAMYWYRQDPGQGLRLIYYSQIVNDFQKGDIAEGYSVSREKKESFPLTVTSAQKNPTAFYLCASSMGTGANYGYTFGSGTRLTVV.

The CDR3 nucleotides read TGTGCCTGGAGTGCCCAGGACAATCAGCCCCAGCATTTT. This encodes CAWSAQDNQPQHF. The chain couples TRBV30 to TRBJ1-5; D is uncertain. The CDR3 has 13 residues. The V and J ends lost 1 base and 3 bases respectively, with 7 bases between them. CDR1 and CDR2 (germline): GTSNPN, SVGIG (reference sequence). Combining the CDR3 with reference TRBV30 and TRBJ1-5 gives the whole variable domain SQTIHQWPATLVQPVGSPLSLECTVEGTSNPNLYWYRQAAGRGLQLLFYSVGIGQISSEVPQNLSASRPQDRQFILSSKKLLLSDSGFYLCAWSAQDNQPQHFGDGTRLSIL.

The chain is built from TRBV28 and TRBJ2-1, with TRBD2 matching 8 bases. Germline V gene sequence: CDR1 MDHEN, CDR2 SYDVKM. This CDR3 is 18 amino acids long. J gave up 5 bases and V 5 bases, and 17 bases lay outside the gene matches. The CDR3 spells CASSPPPGGARYHNEQFF. The CDR3 nucleotides read TGTGCCAGCAGTCCACCGCCGGGGGGGGCGAGGTACCACAATGAGCAGTTCTTC.

J is TRBJ1-1 and V is TRBV18; D is perhaps TRBD1 (6 bases). Germline loops: CDR1 KGHSH, CDR2 LQKENI. V gave up 3 bases and J gave up 5 bases, with 16 bases separating them. The CDR3 spans 15 residues. The CDR3 protein is CASSPRQGQLTEAFF. CDR3 bases: TGTGCCAGCTCACCCCGGCAGGGGCAGTTAACTGAAGCTTTCTTT.

V usage is TRBV24-1 and J usage is TRBJ1-2; D possibly corresponds to TRBD1 (5 bases). The CDR3 is 13 residues long. Between the trimmed V and J ends, which lost 5 bases and 5 bases, there was a span of 11 bases. Germline V gene lookup returns CDR1 KGHDR and CDR2 SFDVKD. CDR3 sequence (DNA): TGTGCCACCAGTGCCCCAGGGTCATATGGCTACACCTTC. This codes for CATSAPGSYGYTF.

This chain joins TRBV6-5 and TRBJ2-7; 8 bases align to TRBD1. J was trimmed by 2 bases and V by 7 bases; bases with no gene match: 4. From germline, CDR1 is MNHEY and CDR2 SVGAGI. There are 13 residues in the CDR3. The CDR3 region is CASKGQGTYEQYV. CDR3 nucleotides: TGTGCCAGCAAAGGACAGGGAACCTACGAGCAGTACGTC.

The chain employs TRBV3-1 (or the pseudogene TRBV3-2) and TRBJ2-3; TRBD2 aligns across 9 bases. CDR1 LGHDT and CDR2 YNNKEL come from the germline V gene (reference sequence). Trimming at V came to 6 bases and at J to 6 bases, leaving 10 bases not matched to a gene. CDR3 length equals 15 residues. The CDR3 here is CASSPPGLALDTQYF. CDR3 bases: TGTGCCAGCAGTCCCCCGGGACTAGCCTTGGATACGCAGTATTTT.

The chain combines TRBV3-1 (or the pseudogene TRBV3-2) with TRBJ2-3; D is perhaps TRBD2 (5 bases). Trimming took off 5 bases at V and 3 bases at J, with 12 bases between the two ends. This CDR3 region has 14 residues. Germline V gene lookup returns CDR1 LGHDT and CDR2 YNNKEL (reference sequence). CDR3 in DNA: TGTGCCAGCAGCAAGACCGGGAATACAGATACGCAGTATTTT. Translation: CASSKTGNTDTQYF.

This clone was recorded only once. The chain uses TRBV18 and TRBJ2-1; 7 nucleotides match TRBD2. The V segment lost 2 bases and the J segment 9 bases; nucleotides outside the gene matches: 13. The CDR3 length is 16 residues. CDR1 and CDR2 from the germline V gene are KGHSH and LQKENI. The CDR3 coding sequence is TGTGCCAGCTCACCAGGGGTTGCGGGGGAACGGAGTGAGCAGTTCTTC. Its protein product is CASSPGVAGERSEQFF.

This clone was seen more than once but under ten times. The rearrangement uses TRBV5-1 and TRBJ1-3, with D maybe TRBD1 (6 bases). Germline CDR1 is SGHRS and CDR2 is YFSETQ. The V end was cut by 0 bases, the J end by 0 bases, with 10 bases between. The CDR3 runs to 16 residues. The DNA for the CDR3 is TGCGCCAGCAGCTTGGAGACAGGCCTCTCTGGAAACACCATATATTTT. Translated: CASSLETGLSGNTIYF.

The chain carries TRBV30 and TRBJ2-5, with no clear D. Germline lookup yields CDR1 GTSNPN and CDR2 SVGIG (reference sequence). The CDR3 runs 14 residues. Trimming cost V 2 bases and J 5 bases, with 15 bases left between them. The CDR3 is CAWSRAANGETQYF. The CDR3 DNA sequence: TGTGCCTGGAGTAGAGCCGCCAACGGGGAGACCCAGTACTTC.

The CDR3 protein is CASSHGHMSNYGYTF. CDR3 in DNA: TGTGCCAGCAGCCACGGACACATGTCTAACTATGGCTACACCTTC. The V gene is TRBV11-2, the J gene TRBJ1-2; possibly TRBD1 for D (5 bases). V lost 5 bases and J 0 bases, leaving 13 bases between the germline ends. Germline assignment: CDR1 SGHAT and CDR2 FQNNGV. The CDR3 loop spans 15 amino acids.

The gene calls are TRBV27 and TRBJ2-1; the D is unclear. CDR3 length: 11 residues. V lost 3 bases to trimming and J lost 9 bases, with 6 bases between them. Germline CDR1 is MNHEY and CDR2 is SMNVEV (reference sequence). The CDR3 loop reads CASSLSTEQFF. The CDR3 coding sequence is TGTGCCAGCAGTTTGTCTACTGAGCAGTTCTTC.